One T cell receptor beta chain is described in this entry. The PCR contained 60 Vbeta and 13 Jbeta primers. The method was immunoSEQ multiplex PCR; TCRdb's version includes in-frame clones alone and lacks a portion of them. The data contain approximately 260,000 clones, about 83% of them singletons. Trimming took 3 bases from V and 0 from J, leaving 13 bases between them. The V gene's germline CDR1 is KGHSH and CDR2 LQKENI. The CDR3 totals 16 residues. This sample is drawn from a study of cytomegalovirus exposure and HLA in healthy donors. The material sequenced was PBMCs. The gene calls are TRBV18 and TRBJ2-3, with D possibly matching TRBD1 (6 bases). This clonotype was obtained from a woman in her 40s in good health and CMV-seropositive. CDR3 sequence: CASSPTDRTSTDTQYF. The CDR3 coding sequence is TGTGCCAGCTCACCCACCGACAGGACTAGCACAGATACGCAGTATTTT.